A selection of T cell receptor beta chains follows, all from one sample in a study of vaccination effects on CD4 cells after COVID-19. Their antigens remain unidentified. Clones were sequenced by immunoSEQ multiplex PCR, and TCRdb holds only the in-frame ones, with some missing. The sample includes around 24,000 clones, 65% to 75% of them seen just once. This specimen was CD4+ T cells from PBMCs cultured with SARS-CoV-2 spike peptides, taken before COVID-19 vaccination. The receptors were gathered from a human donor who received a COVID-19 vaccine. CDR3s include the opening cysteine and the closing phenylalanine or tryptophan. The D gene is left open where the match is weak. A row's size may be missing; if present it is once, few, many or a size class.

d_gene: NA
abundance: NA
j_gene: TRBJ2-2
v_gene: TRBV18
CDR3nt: TGTGCCAGCTCACCAACCAGCACCGGGGAGCTGTTTTTT
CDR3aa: CASSPTSTGELFF

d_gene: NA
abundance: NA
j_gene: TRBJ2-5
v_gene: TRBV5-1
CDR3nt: TGCGCCAGCAGCTTGCGGACAGCCAGTGAAGAGACCCAGTACTTC
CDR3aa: CASSLRTASEETQYF

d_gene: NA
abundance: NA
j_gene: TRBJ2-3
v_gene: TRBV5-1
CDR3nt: TGCGCCAGCAGCTTGGATACGGGACACAAACTTACTAGAAGCACAGATACGCAGTATTTT
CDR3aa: CASSLDTGHKLTRSTDTQYF

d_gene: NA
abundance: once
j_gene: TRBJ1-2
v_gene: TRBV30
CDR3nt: TGTGCCTGGACAGCCACAGGGACCTACACCTTC
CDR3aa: CAWTATGTYTF

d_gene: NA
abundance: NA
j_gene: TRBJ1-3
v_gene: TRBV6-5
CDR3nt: TGTGCCAGCAGTTTCTCCCCCGGACGGGAAGGAAACACCATATATTTT
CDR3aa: CASSFSPGREGNTIYF

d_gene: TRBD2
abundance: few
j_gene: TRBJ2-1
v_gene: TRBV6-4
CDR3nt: TGTGCCAGCAGTGACCTAGCGGGAAGGGACGAGCAGTTCTTC
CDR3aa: CASSDLAGRDEQFF

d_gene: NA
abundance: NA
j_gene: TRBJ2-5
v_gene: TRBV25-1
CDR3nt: TGTGCCAGCAGTGCAAGGCCACTTCGTGATGCCCAGTACTTC
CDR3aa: CASSARPLRDAQYF

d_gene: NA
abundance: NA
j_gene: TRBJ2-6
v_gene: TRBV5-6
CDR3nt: TGTGCCAGCAGCTTTGGCAGGGCCTCTGGGGCCAACGTCCTGACTTTC
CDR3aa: CASSFGRASGANVLTF

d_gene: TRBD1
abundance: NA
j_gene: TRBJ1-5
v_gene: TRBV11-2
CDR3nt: TGTGCCAGCAGCTTGGACAGGGGTCAGCCCCAGCATTTT
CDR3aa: CASSLDRGQPQHF

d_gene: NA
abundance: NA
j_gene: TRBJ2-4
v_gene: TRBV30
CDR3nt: TGTGCCTGGAGCGGGGGGACAGCTATTCAGTACTTC
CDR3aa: CAWSGGTAIQYF

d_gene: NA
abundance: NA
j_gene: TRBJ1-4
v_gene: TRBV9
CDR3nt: TGTGCCAGCAGCGTAGCTACGGTGTCAACTAATGAAAAACTGTTTTTT
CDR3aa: CASSVATVSTNEKLFF

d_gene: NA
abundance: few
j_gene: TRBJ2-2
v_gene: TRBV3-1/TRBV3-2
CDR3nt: TGTGCCAGCAGCCAAGTAGGATTCCTCACCGGGGAGCTGTTTTTT
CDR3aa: CASSQVGFLTGELFF

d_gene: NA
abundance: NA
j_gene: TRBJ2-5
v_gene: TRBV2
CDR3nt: TGTGCCAGCAATTCCCTGTACGGAGAGACCCAGTACTTC
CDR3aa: CASNSLYGETQYF

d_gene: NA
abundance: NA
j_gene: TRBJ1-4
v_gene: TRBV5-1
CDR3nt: TGCGCCAGCAGCTTGGGACACATTGAAAAACTGTTTTTT
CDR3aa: CASSLGHIEKLFF

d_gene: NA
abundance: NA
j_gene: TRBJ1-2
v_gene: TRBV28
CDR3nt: TGTGCCAGCAGTTTAGGAGGACTCTATGGCTACACCTTC
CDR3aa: CASSLGGLYGYTF

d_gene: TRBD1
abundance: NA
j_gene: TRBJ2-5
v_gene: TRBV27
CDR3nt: TGTGCCAGCAGCTACAGGGGGCAGGGAGAGACCCAGTACTTC
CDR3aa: CASSYRGQGETQYF

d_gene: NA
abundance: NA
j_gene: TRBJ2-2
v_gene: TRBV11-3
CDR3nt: TGTGCCAGCAGCGACAGCGGAGGGGGAACCGGGGAGCTGTTTTTT
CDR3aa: CASSDSGGGTGELFF

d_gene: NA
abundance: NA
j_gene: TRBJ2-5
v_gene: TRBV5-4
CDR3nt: TGTGCCAGCAGCCCCCGGGAGAAGCAAGAGACCCAGTACTTC
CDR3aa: CASSPREKQETQYF

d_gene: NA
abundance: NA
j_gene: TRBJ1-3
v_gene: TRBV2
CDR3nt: TGTGCCAGCAGTGAATTGGGCTGGGGGCGCTCTGGAAACACCATATATTTT
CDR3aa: CASSELGWGRSGNTIYF

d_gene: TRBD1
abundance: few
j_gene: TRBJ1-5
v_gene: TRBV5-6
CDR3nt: TGTGCCAGAGACAGGGTAGTCGGCAATCAGCCCCAGCATTTT
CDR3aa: CARDRVVGNQPQHF

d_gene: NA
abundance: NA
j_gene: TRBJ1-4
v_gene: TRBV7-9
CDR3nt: TGTGCCAGCAGCTTAGGAATGCACAGGGAGGGAGAAAAACTGTTTTTT
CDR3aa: CASSLGMHREGEKLFF

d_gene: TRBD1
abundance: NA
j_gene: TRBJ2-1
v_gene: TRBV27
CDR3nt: TGTGCCAGCAGTTATCGGACAGGACACTTTAATGAGCAGTTCTTC
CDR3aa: CASSYRTGHFNEQFF

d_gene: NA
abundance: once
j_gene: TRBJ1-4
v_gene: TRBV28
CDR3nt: TGTGCCAGCAGCCCAGGGAATTCGGATGAAAAACTGTTTTTT
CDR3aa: CASSPGNSDEKLFF

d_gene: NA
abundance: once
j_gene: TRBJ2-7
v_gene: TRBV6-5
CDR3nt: TGTGCCAGCAACCGGGACTCAAACTCCTACGAGCAGTACTTC
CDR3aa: CASNRDSNSYEQYF

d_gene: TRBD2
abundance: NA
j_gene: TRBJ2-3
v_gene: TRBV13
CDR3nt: TGTGCCAGCAGCCTGACTAGCGGGATAGATACGCAGTATTTT
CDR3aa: CASSLTSGIDTQYF

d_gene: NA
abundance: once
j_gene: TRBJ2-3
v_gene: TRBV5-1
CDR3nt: TGCGCCAGCAGCTCGGGCGGGACAGATACGCAGTATTTT
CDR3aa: CASSSGGTDTQYF

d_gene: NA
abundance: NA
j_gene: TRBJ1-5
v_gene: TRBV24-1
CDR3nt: TGTGCCACCAGTGGGGGTAATCAGCCCCAGCATTTT
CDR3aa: CATSGGNQPQHF

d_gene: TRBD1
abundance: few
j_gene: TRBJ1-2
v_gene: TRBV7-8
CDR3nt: TGTGCCAGCAGCCCAACAGGGGGCCTTGGCTACACCTTC
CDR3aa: CASSPTGGLGYTF

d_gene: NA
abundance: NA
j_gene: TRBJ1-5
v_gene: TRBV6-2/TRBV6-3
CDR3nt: TGTGCCAGCAGTGCCCTGGGGAGGACTCAGCCCCAGCATTTT
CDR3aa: CASSALGRTQPQHF

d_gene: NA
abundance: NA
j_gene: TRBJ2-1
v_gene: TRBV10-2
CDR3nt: TGCGCCAGCAGTAATCTAACGCCGGATGAGCAGTTCTTC
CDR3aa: CASSNLTPDEQFF

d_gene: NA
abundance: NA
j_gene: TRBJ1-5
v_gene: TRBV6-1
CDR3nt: TGTGCCAGCAGTGAAGTGGACAGCTATAGCAATCAGCCCCAGCATTTT
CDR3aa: CASSEVDSYSNQPQHF

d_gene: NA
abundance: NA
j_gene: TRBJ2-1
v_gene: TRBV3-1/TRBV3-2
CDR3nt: TGTGCCAGCAGCCTCAATCGGGAGCAGTTCTTC
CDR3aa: CASSLNREQFF

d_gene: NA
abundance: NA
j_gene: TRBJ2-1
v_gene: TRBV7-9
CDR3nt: TGTGCCAGCAGCCAGGGGGGCCCACTCTACAATGAGCAGTTCTTC
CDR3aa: CASSQGGPLYNEQFF

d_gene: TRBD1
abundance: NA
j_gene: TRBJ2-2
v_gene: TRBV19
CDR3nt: TGTGCCAGTAGACAGCGGACAGGGAACACCGGGGAGCTGTTTTTT
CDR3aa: CASRQRTGNTGELFF

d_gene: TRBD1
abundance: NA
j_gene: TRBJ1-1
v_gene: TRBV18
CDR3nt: TGTGCCAGCAAAACAGGGGGGGACACTGAAGCTTTCTTT
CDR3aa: CASKTGGDTEAFF

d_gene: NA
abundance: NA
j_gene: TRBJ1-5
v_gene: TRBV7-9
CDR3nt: TGTGCCAGCAGCCCCATCGATTGGGAGGGTCTCGATCAGCCCCAGCATTTT
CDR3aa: CASSPIDWEGLDQPQHF

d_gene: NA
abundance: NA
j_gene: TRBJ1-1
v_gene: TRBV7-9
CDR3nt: TGTGCCAGCAGATACGACGGATACACTGAAGCTTTCTTT
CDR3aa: CASRYDGYTEAFF

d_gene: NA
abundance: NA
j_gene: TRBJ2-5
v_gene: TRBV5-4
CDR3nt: TGTGCCAGCAGCTTGCAAGAGACCCAGTACTTC
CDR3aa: CASSLQETQYF

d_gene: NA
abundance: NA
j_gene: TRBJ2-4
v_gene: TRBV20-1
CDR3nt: TGCAGTGCTAGTTCGGCAGAGGCCCCCAAAAACATTCAGTACTTC
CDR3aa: CSASSAEAPKNIQYF

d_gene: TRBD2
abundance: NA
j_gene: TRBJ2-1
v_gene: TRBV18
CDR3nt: TGTGCCAGCTCACCATTAACTAGCGGGAGGAGGTTCAATGAGCAGTTCTTC
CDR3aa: CASSPLTSGRRFNEQFF

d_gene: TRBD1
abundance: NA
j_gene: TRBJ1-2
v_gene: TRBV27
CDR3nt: TGTGCCAGCAGGGGACAGGGGGGAACGAACTATGGCTACACCTTC
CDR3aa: CASRGQGGTNYGYTF

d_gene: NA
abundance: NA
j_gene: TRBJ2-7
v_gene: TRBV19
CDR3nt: TGTGCCAGTAGTATAGATCTTCAAGTCTGGAGGCCAGAGAGCTCCTACGAGCAGTACTTC
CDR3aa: CASSIDLQVWRPESSYEQYF

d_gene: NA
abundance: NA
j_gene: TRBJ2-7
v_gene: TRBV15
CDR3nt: TGTGCCACTAGGGACGATTCCTACGAGCAGTACTTC
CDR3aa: CATRDDSYEQYF

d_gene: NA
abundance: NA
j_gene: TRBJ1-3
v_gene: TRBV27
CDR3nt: TGTGCCAGCGGCTACTTAGGTCCTGGAAACACCATATATTTT
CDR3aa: CASGYLGPGNTIYF

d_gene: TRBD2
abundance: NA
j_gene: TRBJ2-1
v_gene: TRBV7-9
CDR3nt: TGTGCCAGCAGCTTAACGGGAGGCGAGCAGTTCTTC
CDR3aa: CASSLTGGEQFF

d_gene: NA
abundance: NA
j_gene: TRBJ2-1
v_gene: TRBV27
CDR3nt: TGTGCCAGCAGAACGACAAGGGGAGACAATGAGCAGTTCTTC
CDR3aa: CASRTTRGDNEQFF

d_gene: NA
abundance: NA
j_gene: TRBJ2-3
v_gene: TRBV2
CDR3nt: TGTGCCAGCAGTGGACGGACCACAGATACGCAGTATTTT
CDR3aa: CASSGRTTDTQYF

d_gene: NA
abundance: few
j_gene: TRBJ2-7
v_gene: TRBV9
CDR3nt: TGTGCCAGCAGCGTAGCAGCTACCCCTGCGTACGAGCAGTACTTC
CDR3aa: CASSVAATPAYEQYF

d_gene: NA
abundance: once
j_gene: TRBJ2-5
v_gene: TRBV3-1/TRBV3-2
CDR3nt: TGTGCCAGCAGCCAAGTAATCGGTGGGAGGAGAGGGACCCAGTACTTC
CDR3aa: CASSQVIGGRRGTQYF

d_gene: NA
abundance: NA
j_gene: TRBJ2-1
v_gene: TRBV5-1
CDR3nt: TGCGCCAGCAGCCCCCGGACTACATGGAATGAGCAGTTCTTC
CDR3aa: CASSPRTTWNEQFF

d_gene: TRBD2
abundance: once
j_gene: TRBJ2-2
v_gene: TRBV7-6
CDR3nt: TGTGCCAGCAGCTTATCGTTAGCGGGGATCAACACCGGGGAGCTGTTTTTT
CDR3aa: CASSLSLAGINTGELFF

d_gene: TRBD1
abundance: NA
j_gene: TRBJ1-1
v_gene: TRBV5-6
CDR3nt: TGTGCCAGCAGCTTGGGTCGGGGACAGGGGAGGGCGAACACTGAAGCTTTCTTT
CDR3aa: CASSLGRGQGRANTEAFF

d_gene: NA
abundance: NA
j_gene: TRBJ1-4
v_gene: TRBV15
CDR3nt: TGTGCCACCAGCGGTTCCCCGAGAAAACTGTTTTTT
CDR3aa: CATSGSPRKLFF

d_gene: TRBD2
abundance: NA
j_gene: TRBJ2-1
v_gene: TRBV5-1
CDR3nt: TGCGCCAGCAGCTTCGGACTAGCGGGAGGGCGCGATGAGCAGTTCTTC
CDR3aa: CASSFGLAGGRDEQFF

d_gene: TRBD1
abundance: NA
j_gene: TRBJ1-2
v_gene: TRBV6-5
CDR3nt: TGTGCCAGCAGTTACTCCAAGGACAGGGTGCGCACCTTC
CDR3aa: CASSYSKDRVRTF

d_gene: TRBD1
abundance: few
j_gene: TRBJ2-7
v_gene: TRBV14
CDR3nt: TGTGCCAGCAGCTCCCGCACCTACCGGGACAGGGTTAACGAGCAGTACTTC
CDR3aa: CASSSRTYRDRVNEQYF

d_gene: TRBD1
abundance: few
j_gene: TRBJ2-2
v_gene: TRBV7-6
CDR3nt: TGTGCCAGCAGCTCGGACAGGGGGCGGACTTATCGAGGGTCCGGGGAGCTGTTTTTT
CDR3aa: CASSSDRGRTYRGSGELFF